The 8 T cell receptor beta chains in this list originate from one sample, sequenced in a study of blood T cell repertoires in COVID-19. TCRdb keeps only in-frame clones here, not all; method: immunoSEQ multiplex PCR. The sample has roughly 250,000 clones, about 87% seen once. The material sequenced was PBMCs or T cells enriched from blood (not recorded which). Receptor source: a woman in her forties or fifties who had recovered from COVID-19.

V and J are TRBV6-5 and TRBJ1-1; 7 bases are a match to TRBD1. The CDR3 is made up of 14 amino acids. V shed 7 bases and J 2 bases; nucleotides not matched to a gene: 7. CDR1 is MNHEY, CDR2 SVGAGI, per germline. CDR3 amino acids: CASTGAGGNTEAFF. The CDR3 bases are TGTGCCAGCACAGGGGCAGGGGGAAACACTGAAGCTTTCTTT.

J is TRBJ1-4 and V is TRBV5-1, with D hard to call. The length of the CDR3 is 14 residues. Trimming removed 1 base from V and 1 base from J, with 5 bases in between. The germline CDR1 and CDR2 sequences are SGHRS and YFSETQ. The CDR3 DNA reads TGCGCCAGCAGCTTGACGGGAACTAATGAAAAACTGTTTTTT. Translation: CASSLTGTNEKLFF.

The chain carries TRBV11-3 and TRBJ1-1; D is uncertain. Germline-derived CDR1 and CDR2 are SGHNT and YENEEA. The CDR3 is 13 amino acids. V lost 2 bases and J lost 5, with 9 bases in between. The DNA of the CDR3 is TGTGCCAGCAGCTTATTGGCACAAACTGAAGCTTTCTTT. This encodes CASSLLAQTEAFF.

The table lists this clone with a count of one. The gene calls are TRBV3-1 (or the pseudogene TRBV3-2) and TRBJ2-5, with a tentative D call TRBD1 (6 bases). Trimming left V 1 base short and J 1 base short, with 16 bases between. This CDR3 is 17 amino acids long. The germline CDR1 and CDR2 sequences are LGHDT and YNNKEL (reference sequence). The CDR3 region is CASSQVRGGWTQETQYF. CDR3 sequence (DNA): TGTGCCAGCAGCCAAGTACGAGGGGGATGGACCCAAGAGACCCAGTACTTC.

The rearrangement uses TRBV5-1 and TRBJ2-3; 10 bases line up with TRBD2. This CDR3 spans 16 amino acids. Germline values: CDR1 SGHRS, CDR2 YFSETQ. The V and J ends lost 4 bases and 2 bases, in that order; junction bases with no gene match: 7. CDR3 bases: TGCGCCAGCAGCCACGCTAGCGGGAGCCTCACAGATACGCAGTATTTT. Residues: CASSHASGSLTDTQYF.

The J gene is TRBJ2-5, the V gene TRBV15; possible D gene TRBD2, 6 bases. V was trimmed by 0 bases and J by 4 bases, leaving 18 bases between them. This CDR3 has 17 residues. Germline V gene data show CDR1 as LNHNV and CDR2 as YYDKDF (reference sequence). The CDR3 DNA sequence: TGTGCCACCAGCAGAGATCTAGGAGGGAGTGAATTAGAGACCCAGTACTTC. Translation: CATSRDLGGSELETQYF.

The chain carries TRBV6-5 and TRBJ2-3; 8 positions agree with TRBD1. Losses at the gene ends were 5 bases for V and 0 bases for J; bases not matched to a gene: 4. CDR3 length: 15 residues. CDR1 MNHEY and CDR2 SVGAGI come from the germline V gene. The CDR3 coding sequence is TGTGCCAGCAGTCCATGGACAGGGAGCACAGATACGCAGTATTTT. Protein: CASSPWTGSTDTQYF.

The V and J genes are TRBV7-9 and TRBJ1-1; 8 bases align to TRBD1. The V gene end was trimmed by 4 bases and the J gene end by 0 bases; junction bases not matched to a gene: 4. CDR3 length: 15 residues. Germline CDR1 is SEHNR and CDR2 is FQNEAQ (reference sequence). CDR3 bases: TGTGCCAGCAGCTCTCCGGACAGGGTGAACACTGAAGCTTTCTTT. It codes for CASSSPDRVNTEAFF.